The clone carrying this T cell receptor beta chain was detected a few times. No antigen is known for it. This record belongs to a study of T-cell memory formation after mild COVID-19. Study-level background: TCR clustering was largely donor specific. Study conclusions and caveats: Clones that contracted from day 15 to 85 were balanced CD4/CD8, while later expanders leaned CD4+. In pre-infection memory, a portion of responding clones appeared, which suggested that cross-reactive memory joined.

The CDR3 spans 14 residues. Trimming removed 3 bases from V and 5 bases from J; junction bases left unmatched: 5. Germline V gene lookup returns CDR1 SGHRS and CDR2 YFSETQ. MiXCR, applied by TCRdb to the 5' RACE reads, yields one record per CDR3 protein. The sample shows some 130,000 distinct CDR3 sequences, approximately 25% of them seen only once. The V and J genes are TRBV5-1 and TRBJ2-7; TRBD1 aligns across 10 bases. Sequencing was performed on PBMCs or a T cell subset sorted from them (not recorded which). The sequence was collected from an adult woman who had mild COVID-19 (a few samples of this study predate the infection). Cell type and time point are not known. The DNA of the CDR3 is TGCGCCAGCAGCTCCGGACAGGGGGAGAACGAGCAGTACTTC. Amino acids: CASSSGQGENEQYF.